This TCR beta chain was obtained from a study of OX40 agonist ivuxolimab in advanced cancers. Study details: While on treatment, patients had intravenous ivuxolimab at 0.01 to 10 mg/kg every 2 weeks. A diagnosis of hepatocellular carcinoma, melanoma, renal cell or head and neck cancer was present in dose-escalation patients.

In germline, CDR1 is SGHAT, CDR2 FQNNGV. The CDR3 runs 13 residues. Turning to this clone: The junction differs from germline at one of its ends, possibly a read error.

Some clones are missing from TCRdb's copy, which holds only in-frame ones; the method was immunoSEQ multiplex PCR. Counted here are roughly 50,000 clones, less than 95% occurring once; the ten biggest clones make up 8.7%. This receptor was taken from an adult with an advanced solid tumor such as melanoma, head and neck, liver or kidney cancer. The chain is built from TRBV11-2 and TRBJ2-1; D not resolved. The sequenced sample was CD4+ or CD8+ T cells sorted from blood, obtained in a trial of the OX40 agonist ivuxolimab. The CDR3 here is CASSSSYDDERFF. The CDR3 DNA follows: TGTGCCAGCAGCTCCTCTTACGATGATGAGCGGTTCTTC.